Below, 9 T cell receptor beta chains from the same sample are listed, as sequenced in a study of T cells in Graves' hyperthyroidism and ophthalmopathy (dated by TCRdb to about 2019). The method was multiplex PCR. The reads were generated on an Illumina HiSeq 2000. The TCR beta CDR3 regions were amplified from the RNA transcripts. The first round of RT-PCR for the TCR CDR3 was performed with the HTBI primer set and the Qiagen OneStep RT-PCR kit. Using fastp trimming at Q25 and MiXCR clonotype assembly, TCRdb reanalyzed the public sequencing data and kept in-frame beta chains. All rows with the same CDR3 protein become a single entry with the most common DNA and genes. The sample table records a few hundred thousand distinct CDR3 sequences; around 20% of these occur just once. 50% of the sample goes to the ten largest clones. Material for sequencing was blood. These receptor sequences come from a woman in her forties or fifties with Graves' hyperthyroidism.

This clonotype has at least ten counts. This chain uses TRBV6-1 with TRBJ2-1; 9 nucleotides line up with TRBD2. CDR3 size: 17 residues. Germline V gene data show CDR1 as MNHNS and CDR2 as SASEGT. V gave up 7 bases and J gave up 8 bases; unmatched junction bases: 18. CDR3 in amino acids: CASTPRGVGLAGYEQFF. CDR3 bases: TGTGCCAGCACCCCGCGAGGGGTGGGTCTAGCGGGATATGAGCAGTTCTTC.

About this clonotype itself: A read error may explain this, as a much larger clone is one base away. J is TRBJ1-2 and V is TRBV5-1, with 7 bases identical to TRBD1. The CDR3 runs 13 residues. Looked up from germline, CDR1 is SGHRS and CDR2 is YFSETQ. Written as DNA, the CDR3 is TGCGCCAGCAGCCCCGGACAGGCCAATGGCTGCACCTTC. This codes for CASSPGQANGCTF.

This clonotype was seen at least ten times. CDR3 in amino acids: CASRYLSGRGTDTQYF. The CDR3 DNA reads as TGCGCCAGCAGATACCTCAGCGGGAGGGGCACAGATACGCAGTATTTT. This rearrangement joins TRBV5-1 to TRBJ2-3; 10 positions match TRBD2. The CDR3 is 16 amino acids. Looked up from germline, CDR1 is SGHRS and CDR2 is YFSETQ. V dropped 5 bases and J dropped 1; count of bases not matched to a gene: 7.

This clonotype was detected ten times or more. The gene calls are TRBV12-3 or TRBV12-4 and TRBJ1-2; 9 bases are shared with TRBD1. The J segment lost 8 bases and the V segment lost 5 bases, leaving 9 bases of the junction unmatched. The CDR3 runs to 14 residues. The CDR3 spells CASSTQRTGDGYTF. The CDR3 DNA follows: TGTGCCAGCAGTACCCAAAGGACAGGGGACGGCTACACCTTC.

This clonotype has a handful of counts. This chain connects TRBV29-1 to TRBJ2-7, with a weak D call TRBD1 (6 bases). V was clipped by 4 bases and J by 0 bases, with 19 bases between them. The germline V gene has CDR1 SQVTM and CDR2 ANQGSEA. This CDR3 region has 16 residues. The CDR3 loop reads CSVGGETGTSSYEQYF. DNA of the CDR3: TGCAGCGTTGGAGGCGAGACCGGGACAAGCTCCTACGAGCAGTACTTC.

The chain combines TRBV5-6 with TRBJ2-2; the match to TRBD2 covers 7 bases. In germline, CDR1 is SGHDT, CDR2 YYEEEE. The CDR3 runs to 15 residues. V shed 2 bases and J 4 bases; nucleotides not matched to a gene: 5. CDR3 coding DNA: TGTGCCAGCAGCTTCGGGACTACCGTCACCGGGGAGCTGTTTTTT. It translates to CASSFGTTVTGELFF.

This clonotype has just one count. The chain recombines TRBV7-2 with TRBJ1-1, with 9 bases identical to TRBD1. This CDR3 is built from 15 residues. Trimming removed 4 bases from V and 5 bases from J; junction bases left unmatched: 8. CDR1 is SGHTA and CDR2 is FQGNSA in the germline V gene. This CDR3 reads CASSSDGQGRTEAFF. The CDR3 DNA is TGTGCCAGCAGCTCCGACGGACAGGGGAGGACTGAAGCTTTCTTT.

This clonotype was recorded at least ten times. The V gene is TRBV10-3, the J gene TRBJ1-1; TRBD1 matches at 9 bases. The CDR3 consists of 15 residues. The trim removed 9 bases at V and 2 bases at J, leaving 10 bases unmatched. Looked up from germline, CDR1 is ENHRY and CDR2 is SYGVKD. The CDR3 nucleotides are TGTGCCATGTCGCCGGGACAGGGAGGAAACACTGAAGCTTTCTTT. Translated, it gives CAMSPGQGGNTEAFF.

This clonotype was seen at least ten times. V and J are TRBV20-1 and TRBJ2-7, with a weak D call TRBD2 (6 bases). V was shortened by 6 bases and J by 6 bases, with 15 bases between the two germline ends. This CDR3 has 12 residues. CDR1 DFQATT and CDR2 SNEGSKA come from the germline V gene (reference sequence). CDR3 sequence: CSAPRGPSEQYF. CDR3 in DNA: TGCAGTGCCCCGCGGGGACCCAGCGAGCAGTACTTC.